These 21 T cell receptor beta chains originate from one sample sequenced in a study of technical replicates of blood from several donors. Profiling relied on immunoSEQ multiplex PCR, and the TCRdb table lists in-frame clones only, not all of them. The sample has tens of thousands of clones, roughly 94% seen once; the top ten hold about 0.37%. The sample comprised T cells isolated from PBMCs. Receptors were obtained from a human donor in good health.

J is TRBJ2-5 and V is TRBV10-3; 13 bases map to TRBD2. V trimming: 3 bases; J trimming: 5 bases; junction bases outside the gene matches: 3. Germline loops: CDR1 ENHRY, CDR2 SYGVKD. The CDR3 runs to 15 residues. The CDR3 reads CAISDQLAGGETQYF. The CDR3 bases are TGTGCCATCAGTGATCAACTAGCGGGAGGGGAGACCCAGTACTTC.

The chain combines TRBV18 with TRBJ2-1, with 8 bases that match TRBD2. The V segment lost 3 bases and the J segment 3 bases; nucleotides outside the gene matches: 7. This CDR3 contains 16 residues. Germline CDR1 KGHSH, CDR2 LQKENI. CDR3: CASSPNGGTSYNEQFF. Written as DNA, the CDR3 is TGTGCCAGCTCACCTAACGGGGGGACTAGCTACAATGAGCAGTTCTTC.

This clone was recorded only once. The chain is built from TRBV30 and TRBJ1-4; 8 nucleotides align to TRBD1. The CDR3 contains 14 residues. The V segment lost 0 bases and the J segment 7 bases; nucleotides outside the gene matches: 4. Germline V gene data show CDR1 as GTSNPN and CDR2 as SVGIG (reference sequence). CDR3 loop: CAWSVKDRAEKLFF. DNA of the CDR3: TGTGCCTGGAGTGTAAAGGACAGGGCTGAAAAACTGTTTTTT.

The CDR3 here is CASRTQVSVNTEAFF. The CDR3 nucleotides read TGTGCCAGTAGAACCCAGGTATCAGTGAACACTGAAGCTTTCTTT. V gene TRBV19 combines with J gene TRBJ1-1; D call uncertain. V lost 6 bases to trimming and J lost 0 bases, with 14 bases between them. This CDR3 contains 15 residues. Germline V gene lookup returns CDR1 LNHDA and CDR2 SQIVND (reference sequence).

This chain links TRBV5-1 with TRBJ1-4; D unclear. CDR3 size: 14 residues. The V end lost 3 bases, the J end lost 6 bases, and 12 bases lay between the germline ends. Germline loops: CDR1 SGHRS, CDR2 YFSETQ. The CDR3 DNA reads as TGCGCCAGCAGCTCGGGAACCTCTTATGAAAAACTGTTTTTT. Protein sequence: CASSSGTSYEKLFF.

This CDR3 reads CSVAAQTPNTGELFF. The CDR3 DNA reads as TGCAGCGTTGCGGCCCAGACTCCGAACACCGGGGAGCTGTTTTTT. This chain uses TRBV29-1 with TRBJ2-2; D ambiguous. The ends were cut back, 4 bases at V and 0 bases at J, with 12 bases in the middle. CDR3 size: 15 residues. CDR1 is SQVTM and CDR2 is ANQGSEA in the germline V gene.

The gene calls are TRBV27 and TRBJ2-3; TRBD2 is a possible D gene (6 bases). The CDR3 sequence is 14 residues long. Per germline, CDR1 MNHEY and CDR2 SMNVEV (reference sequence). V lost 3 bases and J lost 4, with 11 bases in between. The CDR3 protein is CASSFTREADTQYF. CDR3 DNA: TGTGCCAGCAGTTTTACCAGGGAGGCAGATACGCAGTATTTT.

The chain is built from TRBV7-9 and TRBJ1-1; D may be TRBD1 (6 bases). The V gene lost 2 bases and the J gene lost 5 bases, with 6 bases spanning the gap. Germline CDR1 is SEHNR and CDR2 is FQNEAQ (reference sequence). The CDR3 spans 12 residues. The CDR3, as DNA: TGTGCCAGCAGCTTAACAGGGACTGAAGCTTTCTTT. This gives the protein CASSLTGTEAFF.

The V gene is TRBV18, the J gene TRBJ2-5, with D possibly being TRBD1 (6 bases). V was cut by 6 bases and J by 4 bases, with 12 bases left in between. Per the germline V gene, CDR1 is KGHSH and CDR2 is LQKENI. The CDR3 contains 13 residues. The CDR3 coding sequence is TGTGCCAGCTCCCCGGGGACAAGAGAGACCCAGTACTTC. Its translation: CASSPGTRETQYF. Full variable domain (rest looked up from reference TRBV18 and TRBJ2-5): NAGVMQNPRHLVRRRGQEARLRCSPMKGHSHVYWYRQLPEEGLKFMVYLQKENIIDESGMPKERFSAEFPKEGPSILRIQQVVRGDSAAYFCASSPGTRETQYFGPGTRLLVL.

This CDR3 is CASSAGFFYEQYF. CDR3 nucleotide sequence: TGTGCCAGCAGCGCAGGCTTTTTCTACGAGCAGTACTTC. The V and J genes are TRBV11-1 and TRBJ2-7; no clear D. Germline V gene lookup returns CDR1 SGHAT and CDR2 FQDESV (reference sequence). This CDR3 comprises 13 residues. The V and J ends lost 5 bases and 3 bases respectively, with 11 bases between them.

This clone was seen only once. The V and J genes are TRBV7-9 and TRBJ1-2; maybe TRBD1 (5 bases). V dropped 5 bases and J dropped 5 bases, with 24 bases sitting between them. The CDR3 contains 17 residues. In germline, CDR1 is SEHNR, CDR2 FQNEAQ (reference sequence). The CDR3 coding sequence is TGTGCCAGCAGCGAATACTCCTATTTGTTAAAGGGGTATGGCTACACCTTC. Translation: CASSEYSYLLKGYGYTF.

The chain joins TRBV7-3 to TRBJ2-1, with 9 bases that match TRBD2. There are 14 residues in the CDR3. The ends lost 4 bases at V and 15 bases at J; junction bases unmatched: 13. CDR1 SGHTA and CDR2 FQGTGA come from the germline V gene. CDR3 nucleotides: TGTGCCAGCAGCTCAACCCTTACCGGGACTAGCCTGTTCTTC. Translating gives CASSSTLTGTSLFF.

This clone was counted once. The V call is TRBV5-6, the J call TRBJ2-3, with a tentative D call TRBD2 (7 bases). Trimming left V 6 bases short and J 3 bases short, with 14 bases between. Germline CDR1 SGHDT, CDR2 YYEEEE. The CDR3 covers 14 residues. The CDR3 is CASKGGSRTDTQYF. The CDR3 bases are TGTGCCAGCAAGGGGGGGAGTCGGACAGATACGCAGTATTTT. Full variable domain (outside the CDR3, taken from reference TRBV5-6 and TRBJ2-3): DAGVTQSPTHLIKTRGQQVTLRCSPKSGHDTVSWYQQALGQGPQFIFQYYEEEERQRGNFPDRFSGHQFPNYSSELNVNALLLGDSALYLCASKGGSRTDTQYFGPGTRLTVL.

The V and J genes are TRBV2 and TRBJ2-7; weak D call: TRBD1 (6 bases). The germline CDR1 and CDR2 sequences are SNHLY and FYNNEI. Trimming pared 1 base from V and 2 bases from J, leaving 9 bases between. The CDR3 spans 14 residues. The CDR3 nucleotides read TGTGCCAGCAGTGAAGAGGGACAACCCTACGAGCAGTACTTC. Its translation is CASSEEGQPYEQYF.

This rearrangement joins TRBV4-2 to TRBJ2-3; 8 bases match TRBD2. V was clipped by 3 bases and J by 0 bases; unmatched bases: 11. This CDR3 is 18 amino acids long. Germline V gives CDR1 LGHNA, CDR2 YNFKEQ. CDR3 sequence: CASSQVTAGVVSTDTQYF. CDR3 bases: TGTGCCAGCAGCCAGGTGACAGCGGGAGTAGTTAGCACAGATACGCAGTATTTT.

The chain carries TRBV6-1 and TRBJ2-2; 8 bases are a match to TRBD2. This CDR3 has 15 amino acids. Looked up from germline, CDR1 is MNHNS and CDR2 is SASEGT. V was pared by 1 base and J by 7 bases, with 5 bases of the junction left unmatched. The CDR3: CASSEESGRVGELFF. CDR3 DNA: TGTGCCAGCAGTGAAGAAAGCGGGAGAGTCGGGGAGCTGTTTTTT.

The rearrangement links TRBV27 to TRBJ2-1, with D tentatively TRBD2 (6 bases). CDR3 length equals 14 residues. The germline CDR1 and CDR2 sequences are MNHEY and SMNVEV (reference sequence). V was pared by 6 bases and J by 2 bases, with 11 bases between. The CDR3 sequence: CASRPPGAYNEQFF. CDR3 DNA sequence: TGTGCCAGCAGACCCCCGGGGGCCTACAATGAGCAGTTCTTC.

The gene calls are TRBV27 and TRBJ2-2, with 11 positions matching TRBD2. The CDR3 sequence is 17 residues long. The V gene's germline CDR1 is MNHEY and CDR2 SMNVEV (reference sequence). V shed 7 bases, J shed 1 base, and the junction held 8 bases outside the gene matches. CDR3 DNA: TGTGCCAGCACCCCGGGACTAGCGGTAGTGAACACCGGGGAGCTGTTTTTT. Its translation is CASTPGLAVVNTGELFF.

The chain employs TRBV14 and TRBJ2-7; 8 positions agree with TRBD2. From germline, CDR1 is SGHDN and CDR2 FVKESK. The CDR3 covers 15 residues. V lost 1 base, J lost 7 bases, and 9 bases stayed unmatched. The CDR3 sequence is CASSQGLAGGSEQYF. The CDR3 coding sequence is TGTGCCAGCAGCCAAGGCCTAGCGGGTGGTAGTGAGCAGTACTTC.

This clone was recorded once. The rearrangement uses TRBV6-5 and TRBJ2-1, with TRBD1 identical over 8 bases. The V gene end was trimmed by 7 bases and the J gene end by 6 bases; junction bases not matched to a gene: 11. This CDR3 region has 15 residues. Germline CDR1 is MNHEY and CDR2 is SVGAGI. The CDR3 DNA reads as TGTGCCAGCACCCACCGGGACAGGAGTACCAATGAGCAGTTCTTC. Its translation: CASTHRDRSTNEQFF.

The gene calls are TRBV11-2 and TRBJ2-2, with D hard to call. This CDR3 spans 12 amino acids. Trimming left V 0 bases short and J 7 bases short, with 3 bases between. Germline V gives CDR1 SGHAT, CDR2 FQNNGV. CDR3 DNA: TGTGCCAGCAGCTTAGATATCGGGGAGCTGTTTTTT. Its translation is CASSLDIGELFF.